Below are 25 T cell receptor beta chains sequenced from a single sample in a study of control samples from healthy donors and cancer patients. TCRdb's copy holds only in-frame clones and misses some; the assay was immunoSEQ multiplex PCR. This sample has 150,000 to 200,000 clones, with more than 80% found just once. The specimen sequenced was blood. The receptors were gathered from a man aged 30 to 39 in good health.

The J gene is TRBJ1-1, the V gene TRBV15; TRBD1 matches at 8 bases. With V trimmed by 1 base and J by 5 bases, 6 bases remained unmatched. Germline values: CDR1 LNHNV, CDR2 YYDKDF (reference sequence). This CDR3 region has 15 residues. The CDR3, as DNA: TGTGCCACCAGCAGAGGGACAGGGCTGGAAACTGAAGCTTTCTTT. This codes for CATSRGTGLETEAFF.

The CDR3 protein is CASSIDRDYGYTF. For the CDR3, the DNA is TGTGCCAGTAGTATCGACAGGGACTATGGCTACACCTTC. The chain carries TRBV19 and TRBJ1-2; TRBD1 agrees at 7 bases. Germline V gene data show CDR1 as LNHDA and CDR2 as SQIVND (reference sequence). V shed 3 bases, J shed 3 bases, and the junction held 1 base outside the gene matches. The CDR3 consists of 13 residues.

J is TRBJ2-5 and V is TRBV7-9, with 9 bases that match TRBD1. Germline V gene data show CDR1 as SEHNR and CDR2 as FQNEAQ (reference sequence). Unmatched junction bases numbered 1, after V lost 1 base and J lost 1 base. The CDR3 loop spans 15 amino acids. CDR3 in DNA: TGTGCCAGCAGCTTAGTGACAGGGGGCCAAGAGACCCAGTACTTC. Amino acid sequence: CASSLVTGGQETQYF.

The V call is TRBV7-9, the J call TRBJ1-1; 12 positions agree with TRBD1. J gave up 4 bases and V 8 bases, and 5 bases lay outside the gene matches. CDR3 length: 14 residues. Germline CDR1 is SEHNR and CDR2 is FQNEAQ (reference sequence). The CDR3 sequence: CASGGQGAGTEAFF. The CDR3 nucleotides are TGTGCCAGCGGGGGACAGGGGGCAGGCACTGAAGCTTTCTTT.

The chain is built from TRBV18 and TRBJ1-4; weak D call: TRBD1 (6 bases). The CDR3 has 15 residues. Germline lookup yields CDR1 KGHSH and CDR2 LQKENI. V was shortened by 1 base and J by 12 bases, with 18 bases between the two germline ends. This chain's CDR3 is CASSPLSKDSSQLFF. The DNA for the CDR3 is TGTGCCAGCTCACCACTCAGTAAGGACAGTTCGCAACTGTTTTTT.

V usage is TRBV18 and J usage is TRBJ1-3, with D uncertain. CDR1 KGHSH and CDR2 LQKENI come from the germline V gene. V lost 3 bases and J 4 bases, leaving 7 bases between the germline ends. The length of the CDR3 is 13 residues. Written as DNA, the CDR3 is TGTGCCAGCTCACCGAAGGAGGGAAACACCATATATTTT. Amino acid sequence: CASSPKEGNTIYF. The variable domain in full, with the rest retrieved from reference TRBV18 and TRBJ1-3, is NAGVMQNPRHLVRRRGQEARLRCSPMKGHSHVYWYRQLPEEGLKFMVYLQKENIIDESGMPKERFSAEFPKEGPSILRIQQVVRGDSAAYFCASSPKEGNTIYFGEGSWLTVV.

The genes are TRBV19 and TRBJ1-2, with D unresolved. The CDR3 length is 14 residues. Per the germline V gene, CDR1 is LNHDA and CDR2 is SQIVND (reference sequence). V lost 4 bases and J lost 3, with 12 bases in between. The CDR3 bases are TGTGCCAGTAGTACCGCCGGGCCTTACTATGGCTACACCTTC. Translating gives CASSTAGPYYGYTF.

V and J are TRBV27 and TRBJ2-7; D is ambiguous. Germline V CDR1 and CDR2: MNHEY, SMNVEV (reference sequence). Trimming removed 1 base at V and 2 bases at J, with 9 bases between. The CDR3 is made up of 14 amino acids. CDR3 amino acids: CASSLYPPPYEQYF. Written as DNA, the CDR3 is TGTGCCAGCAGTTTATATCCGCCTCCCTACGAGCAGTACTTC.

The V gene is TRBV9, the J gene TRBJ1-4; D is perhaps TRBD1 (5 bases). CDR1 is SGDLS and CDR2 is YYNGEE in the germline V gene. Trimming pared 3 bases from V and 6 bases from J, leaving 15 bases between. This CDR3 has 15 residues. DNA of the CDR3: TGTGCCAGCAGCGCCACGGGACTCCCCTATGAAAAACTGTTTTTT. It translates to CASSATGLPYEKLFF.

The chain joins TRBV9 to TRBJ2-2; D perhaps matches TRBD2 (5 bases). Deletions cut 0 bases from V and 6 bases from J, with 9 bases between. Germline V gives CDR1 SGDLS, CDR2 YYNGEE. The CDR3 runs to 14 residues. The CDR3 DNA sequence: TGTGCCAGCAGCGTAGCCAGCGGCGCCGGGGAGCTGTTTTTT. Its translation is CASSVASGAGELFF. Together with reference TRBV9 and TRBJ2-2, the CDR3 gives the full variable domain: DSGVTQTPKHLITATGQRVTLRCSPRSGDLSVYWYQQSLDQGLQFLIQYYNGEERAKGNILERFSAQQFPDLHSELNLSSLELGDSALYFCASSVASGAGELFFGEGSRLTVL.

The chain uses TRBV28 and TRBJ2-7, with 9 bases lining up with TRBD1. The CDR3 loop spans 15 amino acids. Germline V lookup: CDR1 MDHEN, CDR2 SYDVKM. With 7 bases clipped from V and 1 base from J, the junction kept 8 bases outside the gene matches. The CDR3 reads CASTPRGQGSYEQYF. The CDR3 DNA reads TGTGCCAGCACCCCAAGGGGACAGGGATCCTACGAGCAGTACTTC.

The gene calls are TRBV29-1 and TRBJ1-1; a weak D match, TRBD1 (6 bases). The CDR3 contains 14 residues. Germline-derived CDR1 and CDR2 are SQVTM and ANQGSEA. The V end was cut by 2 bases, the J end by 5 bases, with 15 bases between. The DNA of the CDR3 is TGCAGCGTTGAACCGCGACAGGCACGGACTGAAGCTTTCTTT. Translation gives CSVEPRQARTEAFF.

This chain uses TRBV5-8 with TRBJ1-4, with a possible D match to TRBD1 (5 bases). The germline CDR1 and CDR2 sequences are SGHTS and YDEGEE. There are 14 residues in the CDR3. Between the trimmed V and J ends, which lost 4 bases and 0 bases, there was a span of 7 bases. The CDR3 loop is CASSGGATNEKLFF. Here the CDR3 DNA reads TGTGCCAGCAGCGGGGGTGCAACTAATGAAAAACTGTTTTTT.

CDR3 DNA sequence: TGTGCCAGCAGTCGGACTAGCGGGGGGGCCGTTGCGACCGGGGAGCTGTTTTTT. Translation: CASSRTSGGAVATGELFF. The gene calls are TRBV6-6 and TRBJ2-2; 15 nucleotides line up with TRBD2. Germline V gene data show CDR1 as MNHNY and CDR2 as SVGAGI (reference sequence). The CDR3 contains 18 residues. Trimming removed 5 bases from V and 5 bases from J; junction bases left unmatched: 9.

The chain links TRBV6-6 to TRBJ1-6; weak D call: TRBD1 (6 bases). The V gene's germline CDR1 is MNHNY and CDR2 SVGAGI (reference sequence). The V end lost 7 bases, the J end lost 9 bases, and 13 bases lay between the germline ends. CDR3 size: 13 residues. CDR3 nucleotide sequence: TGTGCCAGCAACAGGGAAATGGGTTCACCCCTCCACTTT. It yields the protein CASNREMGSPLHF.

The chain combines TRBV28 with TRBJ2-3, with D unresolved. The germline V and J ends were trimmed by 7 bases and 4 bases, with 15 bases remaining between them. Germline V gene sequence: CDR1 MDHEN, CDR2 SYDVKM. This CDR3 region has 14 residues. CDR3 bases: TGTGCCAGCACCAGTGGGGTTAGCCCAGATACGCAGTATTTT. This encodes CASTSGVSPDTQYF.

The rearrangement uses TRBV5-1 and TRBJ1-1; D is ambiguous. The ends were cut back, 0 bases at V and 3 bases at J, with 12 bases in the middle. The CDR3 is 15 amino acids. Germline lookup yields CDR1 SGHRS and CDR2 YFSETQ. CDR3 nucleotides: TGCGCCAGCAGCTTGGCGACCAGGAGAGACACTGAAGCTTTCTTT. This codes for CASSLATRRDTEAFF.

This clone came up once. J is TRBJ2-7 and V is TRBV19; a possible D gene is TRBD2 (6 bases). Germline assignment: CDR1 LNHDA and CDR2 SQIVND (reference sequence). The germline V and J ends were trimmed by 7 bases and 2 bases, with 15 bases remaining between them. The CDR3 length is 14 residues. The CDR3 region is CASTPGTPAYEQYF. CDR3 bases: TGTGCCAGTACCCCCGGGACTCCTGCCTACGAGCAGTACTTC.

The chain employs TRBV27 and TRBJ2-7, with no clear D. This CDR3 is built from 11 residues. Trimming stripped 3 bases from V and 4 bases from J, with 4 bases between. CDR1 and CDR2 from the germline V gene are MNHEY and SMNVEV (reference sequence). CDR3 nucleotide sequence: TGTGCCAGCAGTTTCGGGTACGAGCAGTACTTC. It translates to CASSFGYEQYF.

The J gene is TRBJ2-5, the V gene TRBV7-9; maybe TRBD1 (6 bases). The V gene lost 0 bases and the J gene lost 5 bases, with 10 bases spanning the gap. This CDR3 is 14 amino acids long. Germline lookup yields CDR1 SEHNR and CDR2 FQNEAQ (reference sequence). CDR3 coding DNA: TGTGCCAGCAGCTTAGCGGGGGCCGATGAGACCCAGTACTTC. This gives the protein CASSLAGADETQYF. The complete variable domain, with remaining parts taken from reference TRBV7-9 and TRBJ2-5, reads DTGVSQNPRHKITKRGQNVTFRCDPISEHNRLYWYRQTLGQGPEFLTYFQNEAQLEKSRLLSDRFSAERPKGSFSTLEIQRTEQGDSAMYLCASSLAGADETQYFGPGTRLLVL.

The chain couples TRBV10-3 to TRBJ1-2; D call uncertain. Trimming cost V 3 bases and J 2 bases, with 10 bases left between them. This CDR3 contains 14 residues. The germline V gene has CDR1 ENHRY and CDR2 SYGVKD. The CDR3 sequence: CAISDSRGNYGYTF. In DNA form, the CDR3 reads TGTGCCATCAGTGACAGTAGAGGCAACTATGGCTACACCTTC.

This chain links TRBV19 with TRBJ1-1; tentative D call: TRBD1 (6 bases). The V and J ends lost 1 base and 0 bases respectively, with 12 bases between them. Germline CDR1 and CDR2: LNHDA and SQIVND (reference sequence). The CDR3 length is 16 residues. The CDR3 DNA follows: TGTGCCAGTAGTATAGTCGGGGGCAGGGTGAACACTGAAGCTTTCTTT. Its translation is CASSIVGGRVNTEAFF. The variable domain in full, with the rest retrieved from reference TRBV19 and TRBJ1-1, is DGGITQSPKYLFRKEGQNVTLSCEQNLNHDAMYWYRQDPGQGLRLIYYSQIVNDFQKGDIAEGYSVSREKKESFPLTVTSAQKNPTAFYLCASSIVGGRVNTEAFFGQGTRLTVV.

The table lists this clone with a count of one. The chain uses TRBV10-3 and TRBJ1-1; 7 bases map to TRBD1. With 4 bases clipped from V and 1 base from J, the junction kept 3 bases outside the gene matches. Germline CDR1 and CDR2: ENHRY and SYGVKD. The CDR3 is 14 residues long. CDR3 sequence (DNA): TGTGCCATCAGTGGCAGACAGGGGAACACTGAAGCTTTCTTT. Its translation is CAISGRQGNTEAFF.

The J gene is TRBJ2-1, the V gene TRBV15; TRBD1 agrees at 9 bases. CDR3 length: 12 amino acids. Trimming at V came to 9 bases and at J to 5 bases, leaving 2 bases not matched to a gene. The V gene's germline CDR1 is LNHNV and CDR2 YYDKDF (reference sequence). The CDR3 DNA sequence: TGTGCCACGGACAGGGGCGACAATGAGCAGTTCTTC. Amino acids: CATDRGDNEQFF.

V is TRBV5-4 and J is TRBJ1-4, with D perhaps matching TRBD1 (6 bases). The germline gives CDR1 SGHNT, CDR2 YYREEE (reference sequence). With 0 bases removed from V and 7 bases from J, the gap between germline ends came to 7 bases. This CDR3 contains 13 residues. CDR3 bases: TGTGCCAGCAGCTTGGCACAGGGTGAAAAACTGTTTTTT. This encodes CASSLAQGEKLFF.